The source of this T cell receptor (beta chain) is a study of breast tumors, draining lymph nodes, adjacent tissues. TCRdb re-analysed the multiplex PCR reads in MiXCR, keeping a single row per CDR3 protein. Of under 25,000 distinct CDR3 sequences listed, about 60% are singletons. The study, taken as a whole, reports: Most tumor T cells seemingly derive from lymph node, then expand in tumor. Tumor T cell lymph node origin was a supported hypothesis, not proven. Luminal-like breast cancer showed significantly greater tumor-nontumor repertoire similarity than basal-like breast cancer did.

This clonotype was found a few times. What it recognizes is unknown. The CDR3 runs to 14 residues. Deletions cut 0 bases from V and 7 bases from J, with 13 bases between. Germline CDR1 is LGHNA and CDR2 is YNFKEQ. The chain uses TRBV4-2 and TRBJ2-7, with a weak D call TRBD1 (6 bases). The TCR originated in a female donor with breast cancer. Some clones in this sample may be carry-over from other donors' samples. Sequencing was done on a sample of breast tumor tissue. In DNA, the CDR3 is TGTGCCAGCAGCCAAGACCGGCAGGGGAGAGAGCAGTACTTC. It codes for CASSQDRQGREQYF.